This entry is about one TCR beta chain. What it recognizes is unknown. These data originate in a study of early T cells in non-severe SARS-CoV-2 infection. The V gene's germline CDR1 is LGHDT and CDR2 YNNKEL (reference sequence). V lost 5 bases and J 5 bases, leaving 21 bases between the germline ends. This CDR3 region has 17 residues. Study-wide results and caveats: CD4 and private specificities were missed by VDJdb matching, which favored anti-spike CD8 responses.

Individual cDNA molecules carried attached unique molecular identifiers. TCRdb itself ran the 5' RACE reads through MiXCR, one entry per CDR3 protein. The table shows around 60,000 distinct CDR3 sequences, with more than 9.5% occurring only once. The chain employs TRBV3-1 and TRBJ1-4, with a possible D match to TRBD1 (5 bases). The receptor comes from an adult who was a healthcare worker with PCR-confirmed SARS-CoV-2 infection or an uninfected control (not recorded which). Sequencing used whole blood. The CDR3 protein is CASSLSTTGRLNEKLFF. CDR3 DNA sequence: TGTGCCAGCAGCTTGTCAACCACGGGACGTCTAAATGAAAAACTGTTTTTT. Full variable domain (missing parts from reference TRBV3-1 and TRBJ1-4): DTAVSQTPKYLVTQMGNDKSIKCEQNLGHDTMYWYKQDSKKFLKIMFSYNNKELIINETVPNRFSPKSPDKAHLNLHINSLELGDSAVYFCASSLSTTGRLNEKLFFGSGTQLSVL.